This T cell receptor (beta chain) derives from a study of blood T cells in healthy people across ages. The length of the CDR3 is 13 residues. Trimming shortened V by 3 bases and J by 8 bases, and 13 bases separated the two germline ends. Primed by a sample-barcoded 5' primer and a J-beta primer mix, a second PCR proceeded for roughly 7 to 12 cycles. TCRdb passed the 5' RACE reads through MiXCR, listing each CDR3 protein once. The sample records hundreds of thousands of distinct CDR3 sequences, roughly 40% being singletons. The chain joins TRBV12-3 or TRBV12-4 to TRBJ1-2; no definite D call. The receptor was derived from a man younger than 35 in good health. Sequencing used blood. The CDR3 DNA sequence: TGTGCCAGCAGTTTTTCTCCGGACCGCGGCTACACCTTC. It translates to CASSFSPDRGYTF.